The sequence of this T cell receptor beta chain was determined in a study of a mutant IDH1 vaccine in newly diagnosed glioma. Study summary: Vaccination followed radiotherapy alone by 4-6 weeks, or accompanied temozolomide cycles.

The time point denotes: week 35, safety follow-up. All doses held 300 ug of mutant IDH1 20-mer peptide, with topical imiquimod. Eight vaccine injections were given to patients in weeks 1, 3, 5, 7, 11, 15, 19 and 23. For this clone: Its antigen is as yet unknown.

The germline V gene has CDR1 SGHRS and CDR2 YFSETQ. The CDR3 loop spans 18 amino acids. The V segment lost 0 bases and the J segment 5 bases; nucleotides outside the gene matches: 16. Here immunoSEQ multiplex PCR was the method, and the copy in TCRdb shows in-frame clones only, minus some. The sample holds tens of thousands of clones, roughly four fifths seen once. The sequenced sample was PBMCs, obtained from a glioma patient whose treatment included an IDH1 peptide vaccine. The chain has TRBV5-1 and TRBJ2-5; 7 positions agree with TRBD2. This TCR came from a man aged 35-49 years with glioma. The CDR3 sequence: CASSLVLAGVIGRETQYF. In DNA form, the CDR3 reads TGCGCCAGCAGCTTGGTGTTGGCGGGAGTGATAGGTCGGGAGACCCAGTACTTC.